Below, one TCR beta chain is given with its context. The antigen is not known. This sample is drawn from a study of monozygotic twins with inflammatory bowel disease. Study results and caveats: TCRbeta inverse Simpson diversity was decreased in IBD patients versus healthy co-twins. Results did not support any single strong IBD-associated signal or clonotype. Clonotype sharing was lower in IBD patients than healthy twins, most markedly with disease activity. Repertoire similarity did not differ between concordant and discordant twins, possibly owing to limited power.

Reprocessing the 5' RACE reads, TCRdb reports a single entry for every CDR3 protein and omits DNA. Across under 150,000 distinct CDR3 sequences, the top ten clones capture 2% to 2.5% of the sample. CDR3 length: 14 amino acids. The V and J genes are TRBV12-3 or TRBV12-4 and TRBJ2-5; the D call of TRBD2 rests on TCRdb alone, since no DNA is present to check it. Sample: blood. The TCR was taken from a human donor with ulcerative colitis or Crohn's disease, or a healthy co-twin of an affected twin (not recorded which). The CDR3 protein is CASSVGPRQETQYF.